Listed here are 2 T cell receptor beta chains from one sample, sequenced in a study of identifying expanded T cells in peripheral blood. The method was immunoSEQ multiplex PCR; TCRdb's version includes in-frame clones alone and lacks a portion of them. Among 95,000 to 100,000 clones listed, roughly 85% were seen once. Sequencing was done on a sample of blood. The origin of the receptors is a person aged 18-70 years in good health.

The CDR3 DNA is TGTGCCAGCCACAACCTGGACAGCAGCACAGATACGCAGTATTTT. Translating it yields CASHNLDSSTDTQYF. The chain recombines TRBV27 with TRBJ2-3; perhaps TRBD1 as D (6 bases). Germline loops: CDR1 MNHEY, CDR2 SMNVEV (reference sequence). This CDR3 region has 15 residues. Trimming cost V 8 bases and J 0 bases, with 15 bases left between them.

CDR3 region: CASSPPVIETQYF. The CDR3 coding sequence is TGTGCCAGCTCACCACCGGTAATAGAGACCCAGTACTTC. The chain carries TRBV18 and TRBJ2-5; D unclear. The germline V gene has CDR1 KGHSH and CDR2 LQKENI. Between the trimmed V and J ends, which lost 0 bases and 4 bases, there was a span of 6 bases. The length of the CDR3 is 13 residues. The whole variable domain, filled in from reference TRBV18 and TRBJ2-5, reads NAGVMQNPRHLVRRRGQEARLRCSPMKGHSHVYWYRQLPEEGLKFMVYLQKENIIDESGMPKERFSAEFPKEGPSILRIQQVVRGDSAAYFCASSPPVIETQYFGPGTRLLVL.